This TCR beta chain was obtained from a study of identical twins. Per germline, CDR1 MDHEN and CDR2 SYDVKM. CDR3 length: 16 residues. Trimming took 6 bases from V and 4 from J; bases not matched to a gene: 12. Study-wide points: Among out-of-frame alpha sequences shared by twins, low generation probability occurred in excess. Twin sharing of out-of-frame TCR alpha was underestimated by models in monozygotic pairs. Out-of-frame beta sequences exhibited a weaker degree of excess twin sharing.

MiXCR was run by TCRdb on the 5' RACE reads, yielding one entry per CDR3 protein. This table holds approximately 600,000 distinct CDR3 sequences, just over 7% found once. For this clonotype: The antigen is unknown.

The same sample was also used in a study of yellow fever vaccine responses in identical twins.

The chain uses TRBV28 and TRBJ2-1; TRBD1 aligns across 7 bases. What was sequenced was PBMCs. This TCR derives from a woman aged 18-30 years in good health. The CDR3 spells CASSFTTGIPYNEQFF. As DNA, the CDR3 is TGTGCCAGCAGCTTTACGACAGGGATTCCTTACAATGAGCAGTTCTTC.